A single sample gave rise to the 8 T cell receptor beta chains below, sequenced in a study of cytomegalovirus exposure and HLA in healthy donors. The primer mix had 60 Vbeta and 13 Jbeta primers. TCRdb's copy holds only in-frame clones and misses some; the assay was immunoSEQ multiplex PCR. The sample consists of some 180,000 clones, approximately 73% of them appearing once. Sequencing used PBMCs. Receptors originate from a woman in her twenties or thirties in good health and CMV-seropositive.

V gene TRBV5-1 combines with J gene TRBJ1-6, with 7 positions matching TRBD1. This CDR3 has 17 amino acids. Germline V gene lookup returns CDR1 SGHRS and CDR2 YFSETQ. V lost 2 bases and J lost 6; bases outside the gene matches: 11. The CDR3 region has the DNA TGCGCCAGCAGCTTCTTTTCCCCCGGACAGGTTAATTCACCCCTCCACTTT. Translating it yields CASSFFSPGQVNSPLHF.

This rearrangement joins TRBV19 to TRBJ1-5; TRBD1 matches 9 bases. Per germline, CDR1 LNHDA and CDR2 SQIVND (reference sequence). The CDR3 spans 15 residues. J lost 0 bases, V lost 8 bases, and 5 bases had no gene match. CDR3 nucleotide sequence: TGTGCCAGTGGACAGGGGTCTTATAGCAATCAGCCCCAGCATTTT. Translation: CASGQGSYSNQPQHF.

This clone came up a few times. V is TRBV9 and J is TRBJ1-5, with a possible D match to TRBD1 (5 bases). Trimming left V 5 bases short and J 1 base short, with 13 bases between. Germline V gene data show CDR1 as SGDLS and CDR2 as YYNGEE. The CDR3 consists of 15 residues. The CDR3 nucleotides are TGTGCCAGCAGTCCTTTGCGGGACAGCAATCAGCCCCAGCATTTT. Protein: CASSPLRDSNQPQHF.

The V call is TRBV27, the J call TRBJ2-1, with TRBD2 matching over 11 bases. Unmatched junction bases numbered 5, after V lost 6 bases and J lost 4 bases. The germline gives CDR1 MNHEY, CDR2 SMNVEV (reference sequence). This CDR3 is 15 amino acids long. The CDR3, as DNA: TGTGCCAGCAGCAACCTAGCGGGGGGTTACAATGAGCAGTTCTTC. Translation gives CASSNLAGGYNEQFF.

The chain has TRBV9 and TRBJ1-2; 9 bases are a match to TRBD1. V lost 3 bases to trimming and J lost 2 bases; unmatched junction nucleotides: 8. Looked up from germline, CDR1 is SGDLS and CDR2 is YYNGEE. The CDR3 has 16 amino acids. The CDR3 DNA sequence: TGTGCCAGCAGCGCTGGTCACAGGGGGCAGAACTATGGCTACACCTTC. Translating it yields CASSAGHRGQNYGYTF. Supplemented by reference TRBV9 and TRBJ1-2, the full variable domain reads DSGVTQTPKHLITATGQRVTLRCSPRSGDLSVYWYQQSLDQGLQFLIQYYNGEERAKGNILERFSAQQFPDLHSELNLSSLELGDSALYFCASSAGHRGQNYGYTFGSGTRLTVV.

The chain couples TRBV5-6 to TRBJ2-2; D is possibly TRBD1 (6 bases). Germline lookup yields CDR1 SGHDT and CDR2 YYEEEE. The CDR3 runs to 17 residues. Trimming shortened V by 3 bases and J by 0 bases, and 15 bases separated the two germline ends. The CDR3 DNA is TGTGCCAGCAGCTGGGGGCCGACAAGAGCGAACACCGGGGAGCTGTTTTTT. It yields the protein CASSWGPTRANTGELFF.

The CDR3 reads CASSPDASNEQYF. CDR3 nucleotide sequence: TGTGCCAGCAGCCCAGATGCGAGTAACGAGCAGTACTTC. The gene calls are TRBV4-2 and TRBJ2-7; D gene ambiguous. The V end was cut by 4 bases, the J end by 5 bases, with 12 bases between. The germline gives CDR1 LGHNA, CDR2 YNFKEQ. This CDR3 contains 13 residues.

J is TRBJ2-7 and V is TRBV5-1, with D maybe TRBD2 (6 bases). Looked up from germline, CDR1 is SGHRS and CDR2 is YFSETQ. The CDR3 runs 15 residues. V gave up 0 bases and J gave up 3 bases, with 13 bases separating them. The CDR3 sequence: CASSLGRGSDYEQYF. The CDR3 bases are TGCGCCAGCAGCTTGGGGAGGGGCTCTGACTACGAGCAGTACTTC.